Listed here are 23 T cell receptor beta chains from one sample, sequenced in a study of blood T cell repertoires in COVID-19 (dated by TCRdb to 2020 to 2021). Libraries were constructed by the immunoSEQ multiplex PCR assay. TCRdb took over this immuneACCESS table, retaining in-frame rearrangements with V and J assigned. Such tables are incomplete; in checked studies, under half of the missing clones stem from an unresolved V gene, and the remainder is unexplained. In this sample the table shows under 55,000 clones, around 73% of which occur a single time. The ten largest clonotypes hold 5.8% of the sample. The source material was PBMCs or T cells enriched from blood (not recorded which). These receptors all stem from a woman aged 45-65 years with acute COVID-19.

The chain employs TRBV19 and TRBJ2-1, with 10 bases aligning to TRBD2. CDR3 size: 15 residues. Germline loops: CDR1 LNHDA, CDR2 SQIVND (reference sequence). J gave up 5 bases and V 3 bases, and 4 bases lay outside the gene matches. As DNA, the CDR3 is TGTGCCAGTAGTATGAGGACTAGCGGCAACAATGAGCAGTTCTTC. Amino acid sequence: CASSMRTSGNNEQFF.

CDR3 DNA sequence: TGTGCCAGTAAACAGGGTTATCGGGACGAGCAGTACTTC. This sequence encodes CASKQGYRDEQYF. The rearrangement joins TRBV19 to TRBJ2-7; tentatively, D is TRBD1 (6 bases). This CDR3 has 13 residues. V lost 7 bases to trimming and J lost 5 bases, with 15 bases between them. The germline V gene has CDR1 LNHDA and CDR2 SQIVND (reference sequence).

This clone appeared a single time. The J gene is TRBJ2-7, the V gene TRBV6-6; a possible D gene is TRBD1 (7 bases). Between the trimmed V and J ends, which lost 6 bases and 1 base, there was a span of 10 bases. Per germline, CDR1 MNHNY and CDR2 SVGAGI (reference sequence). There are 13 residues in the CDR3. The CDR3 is CASRAGGSYEQYF. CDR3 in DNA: TGTGCCAGCAGAGCAGGGGGGTCCTACGAGCAGTACTTC.

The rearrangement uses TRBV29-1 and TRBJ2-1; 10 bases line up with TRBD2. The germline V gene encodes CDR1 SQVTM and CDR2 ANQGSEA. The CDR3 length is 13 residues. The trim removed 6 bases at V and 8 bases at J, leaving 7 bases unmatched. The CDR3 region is CSVSGGASDEQFF. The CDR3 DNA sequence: TGCAGCGTCAGCGGGGGGGCCTCGGATGAGCAGTTCTTC.

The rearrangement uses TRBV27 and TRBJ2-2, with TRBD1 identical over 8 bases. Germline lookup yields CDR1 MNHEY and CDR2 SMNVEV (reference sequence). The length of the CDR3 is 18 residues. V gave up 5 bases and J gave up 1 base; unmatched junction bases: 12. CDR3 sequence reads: CASSPPAPGTGNTGELFF. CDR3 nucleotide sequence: TGTGCCAGCAGTCCTCCCGCTCCCGGGACAGGGAACACCGGGGAGCTGTTTTTT.

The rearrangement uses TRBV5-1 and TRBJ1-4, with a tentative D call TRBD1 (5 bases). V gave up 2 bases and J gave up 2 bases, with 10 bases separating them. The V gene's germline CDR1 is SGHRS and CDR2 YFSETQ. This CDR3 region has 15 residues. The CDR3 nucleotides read TGCGCCAGCAGCTTCGACAGAGGCACTAATGAAAAACTGTTTTTT. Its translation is CASSFDRGTNEKLFF.

The DNA of the CDR3 is TGTGCCAGCAGACCTTGGGACAGGGCGGGAGAAGCTTTCTTT. This sequence encodes CASRPWDRAGEAFF. The chain combines TRBV6-5 with TRBJ1-1, with 9 bases fitting TRBD1. V dropped 6 bases and J dropped 8; count of bases not matched to a gene: 10. Germline V gene sequence: CDR1 MNHEY, CDR2 SVGAGI. This CDR3 comprises 14 residues.

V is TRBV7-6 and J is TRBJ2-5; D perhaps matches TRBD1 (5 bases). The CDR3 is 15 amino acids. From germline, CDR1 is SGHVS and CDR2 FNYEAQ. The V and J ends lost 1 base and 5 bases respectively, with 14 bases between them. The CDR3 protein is CASSLGGTNGETQYF. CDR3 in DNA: TGTGCCAGCAGCTTAGGGGGCACCAATGGGGAGACCCAGTACTTC.

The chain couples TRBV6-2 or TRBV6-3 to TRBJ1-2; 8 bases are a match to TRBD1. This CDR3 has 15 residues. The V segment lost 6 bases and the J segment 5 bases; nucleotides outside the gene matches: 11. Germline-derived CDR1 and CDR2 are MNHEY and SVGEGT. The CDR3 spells CASSPDRGGPYGYTF. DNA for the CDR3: TGTGCCAGCAGCCCCGACAGGGGAGGACCTTATGGCTACACCTTC.

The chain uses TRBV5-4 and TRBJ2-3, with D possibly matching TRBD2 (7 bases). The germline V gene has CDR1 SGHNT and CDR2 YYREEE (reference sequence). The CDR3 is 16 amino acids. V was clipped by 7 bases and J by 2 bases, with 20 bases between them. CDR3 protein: CASRRGEGGPTDTQYF. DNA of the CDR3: TGTGCCAGCCGCCGAGGGGAGGGGGGCCCCACAGATACGCAGTATTTT.

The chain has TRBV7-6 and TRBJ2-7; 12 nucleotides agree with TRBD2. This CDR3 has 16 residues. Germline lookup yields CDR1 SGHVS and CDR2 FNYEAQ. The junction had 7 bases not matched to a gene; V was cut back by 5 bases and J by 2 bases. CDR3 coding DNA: TGTGCCAGCAGCCAGACCCCTAGCGGGGGGGCCTACGAGCAGTACTTC. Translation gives CASSQTPSGGAYEQYF.

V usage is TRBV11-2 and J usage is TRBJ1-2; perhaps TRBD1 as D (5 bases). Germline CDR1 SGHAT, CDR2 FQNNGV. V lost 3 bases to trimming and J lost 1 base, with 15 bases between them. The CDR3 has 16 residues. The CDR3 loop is CASSFGRGFGNYGYTF. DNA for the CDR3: TGTGCCAGCAGCTTCGGGAGGGGCTTCGGTAACTATGGCTACACCTTC.

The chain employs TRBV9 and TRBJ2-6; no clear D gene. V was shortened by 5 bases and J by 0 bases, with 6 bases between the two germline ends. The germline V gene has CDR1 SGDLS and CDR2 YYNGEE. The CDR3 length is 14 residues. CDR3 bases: TGTGCCAGCAGAGACAACTCTGGGGCCAACGTCCTGACTTTC. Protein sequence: CASRDNSGANVLTF.

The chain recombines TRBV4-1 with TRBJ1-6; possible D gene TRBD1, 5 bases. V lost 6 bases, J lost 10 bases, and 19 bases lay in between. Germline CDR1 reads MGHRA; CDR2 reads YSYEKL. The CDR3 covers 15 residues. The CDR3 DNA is TGCGCCAGCAGGCCACTGGCGGGGGAAAGATCACCCCTCCACTTT. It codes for CASRPLAGERSPLHF.

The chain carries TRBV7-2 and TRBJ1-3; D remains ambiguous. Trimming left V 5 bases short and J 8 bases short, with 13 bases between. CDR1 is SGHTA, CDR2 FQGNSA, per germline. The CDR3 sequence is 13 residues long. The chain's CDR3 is CASSLGLEDTIYF. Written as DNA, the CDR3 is TGTGCCAGCAGCCTAGGACTGGAAGACACCATATATTTT.

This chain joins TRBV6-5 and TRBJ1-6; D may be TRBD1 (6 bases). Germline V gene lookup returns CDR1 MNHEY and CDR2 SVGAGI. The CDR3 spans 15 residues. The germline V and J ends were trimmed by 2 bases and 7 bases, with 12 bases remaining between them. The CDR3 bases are TGTGCCAGCAGTTACCGAGGACAGTTAAATTCACCCCTCCACTTT. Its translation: CASSYRGQLNSPLHF.

For the CDR3, the DNA is TGTGCCTGGAGTCGAGAGGGGGCGGGTGGCTACACCTTC. Translation gives CAWSREGAGGYTF. The chain couples TRBV30 to TRBJ1-2; TRBD1 matches 7 bases. CDR1 and CDR2 from the germline V gene are GTSNPN and SVGIG (reference sequence). The CDR3 is 13 residues long. Unmatched junction bases numbered 7, after V lost 2 bases and J lost 7 bases.

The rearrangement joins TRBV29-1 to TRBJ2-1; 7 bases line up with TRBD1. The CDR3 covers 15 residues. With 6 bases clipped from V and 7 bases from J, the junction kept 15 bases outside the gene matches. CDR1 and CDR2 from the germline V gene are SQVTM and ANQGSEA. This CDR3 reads CSVNFPDRVRNEQFF. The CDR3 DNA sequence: TGCAGCGTCAATTTCCCAGACAGGGTGCGGAATGAGCAGTTCTTC.

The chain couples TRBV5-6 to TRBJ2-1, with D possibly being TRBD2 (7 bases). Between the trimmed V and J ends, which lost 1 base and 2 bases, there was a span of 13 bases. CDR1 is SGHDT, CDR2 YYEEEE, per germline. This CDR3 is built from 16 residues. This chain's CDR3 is CASSLIGEGAYNEQFF. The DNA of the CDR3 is TGTGCCAGCAGCTTGATTGGGGAGGGGGCCTACAATGAGCAGTTCTTC.

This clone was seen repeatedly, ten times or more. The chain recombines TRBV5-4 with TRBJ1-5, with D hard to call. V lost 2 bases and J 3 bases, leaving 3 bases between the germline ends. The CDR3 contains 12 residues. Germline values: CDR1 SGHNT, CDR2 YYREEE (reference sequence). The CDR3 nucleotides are TGTGCCAGCAGCTTCTACAATCAGCCCCAGCATTTT. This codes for CASSFYNQPQHF.

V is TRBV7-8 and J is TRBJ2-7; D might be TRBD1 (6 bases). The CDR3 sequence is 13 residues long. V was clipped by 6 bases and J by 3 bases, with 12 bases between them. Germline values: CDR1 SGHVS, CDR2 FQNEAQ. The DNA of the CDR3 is TGTGCCAGCAGGCCCCGGGACAACTACGAGCAGTACTTC. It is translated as CASRPRDNYEQYF.

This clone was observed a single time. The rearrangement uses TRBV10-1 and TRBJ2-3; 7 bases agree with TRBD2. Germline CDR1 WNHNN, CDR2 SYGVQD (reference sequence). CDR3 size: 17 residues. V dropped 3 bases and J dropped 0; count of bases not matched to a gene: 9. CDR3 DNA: TGCGCCAGCAGTGACCACGGGGCGGGAGCTAGCACAGATACGCAGTATTTT. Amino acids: CASSDHGAGASTDTQYF.

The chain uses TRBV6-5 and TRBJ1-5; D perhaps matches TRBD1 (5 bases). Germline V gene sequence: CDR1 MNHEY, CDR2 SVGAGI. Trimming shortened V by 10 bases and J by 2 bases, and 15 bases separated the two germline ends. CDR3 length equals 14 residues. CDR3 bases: TGTGCCACCAGCCGGGGGTTTGGCAATCAGCCCCAGCATTTT. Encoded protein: CATSRGFGNQPQHF.